This T cell receptor (beta chain) was documented in a study of blood T cell repertoires in COVID-19. About the research overall: The cDNA or gDNA used as material had been derived from T cells, B-cell-depleted T cells, or PBMCs.

CDR3 length equals 14 residues. The V gene end was trimmed by 5 bases and the J gene end by 1 base; junction bases not matched to a gene: 2. In germline, CDR1 is SGHTA, CDR2 FQGTGA. Original methodology: The authors estimated nucleated cell counts from reference gene primer amplification. Method: immunoSEQ multiplex PCR; TCRdb's copy keeps in-frame clones and lacks some. Clonal size and the V and J genes are those of that table, whereas D and trimming came from the DNA. The data show 40,000 to 60,000 clones, roughly 78% seen once. This rearrangement joins TRBV7-3 to TRBJ1-1; 9 nucleotides align to TRBD1. Sequenced: peripheral blood. The TCR was taken from a man between 65 and 85 years old with acute or convalescent COVID-19. The CDR3 bases are TGTGCCAGCAGCCTGGGACAGGGGAACACTGAAGCTTTCTTT. Protein sequence: CASSLGQGNTEAFF.